Described below is a single TCR beta chain sequence and its context. The antigen is not known. The data derive from a study of T cell responses to AZD1222 COVID-19 vaccine. General study results and limits: Vaccine-associated CD4 TCRs ranged over spike, dominating at 160-218 and 743-854. Donor demographics were predominantly white British with a female majority; clonal diversity may be underestimated. Spike-specific TCR breadth and depth grew following two AZD1222 doses. It was only after the peak T cell response that any repertoires were sampled.

Here immunoSEQ multiplex PCR was the method, and the copy in TCRdb shows in-frame clones only, minus some. The sample records tens of thousands of clones, 80% being singletons. This CDR3 is 15 amino acids long. V was cut by 7 bases and J by 0 bases, with 17 bases left in between. CDR1 and CDR2 (germline): SQVTM, ANQGSEA. The genes are TRBV29-1 and TRBJ2-3, with D perhaps matching TRBD1 or TRBD2 (5 bases each). Sequencing was performed on peripheral blood, taken on day 0 of AZD1222 vaccination. This TCR derives from an adult in good health. The chain's CDR3 is CSANKMGTSTDTQYF. Here the CDR3 DNA reads TGCAGCGCCAACAAAATGGGGACCAGCACAGATACGCAGTATTTT.